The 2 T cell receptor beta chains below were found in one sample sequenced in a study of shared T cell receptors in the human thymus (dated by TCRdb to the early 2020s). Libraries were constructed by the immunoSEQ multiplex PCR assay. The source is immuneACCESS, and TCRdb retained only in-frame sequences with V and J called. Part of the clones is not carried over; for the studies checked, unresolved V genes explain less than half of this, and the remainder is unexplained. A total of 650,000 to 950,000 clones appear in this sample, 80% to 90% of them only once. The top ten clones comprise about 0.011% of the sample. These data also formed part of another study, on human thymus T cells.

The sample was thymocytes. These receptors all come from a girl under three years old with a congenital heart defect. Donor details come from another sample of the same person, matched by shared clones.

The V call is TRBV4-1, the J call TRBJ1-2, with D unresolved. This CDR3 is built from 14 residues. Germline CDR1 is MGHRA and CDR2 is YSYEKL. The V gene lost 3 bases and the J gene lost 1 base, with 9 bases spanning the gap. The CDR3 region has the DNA TGCGCCAGCAGCCAGAAGGAGCTTAACTATGGCTACACCTTC. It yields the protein CASSQKELNYGYTF.

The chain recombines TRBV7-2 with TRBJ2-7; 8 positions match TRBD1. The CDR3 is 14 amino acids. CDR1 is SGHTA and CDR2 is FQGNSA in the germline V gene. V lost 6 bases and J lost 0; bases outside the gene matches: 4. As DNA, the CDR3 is TGTGCCAGCAGAGACAGGGGTTTCTCCTACGAGCAGTACTTC. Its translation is CASRDRGFSYEQYF.